Listed below are T cell receptor beta chains from one sample, sequenced in a study of shared clonotypes between healthy human individuals. Sequencing was performed with immunoSEQ multiplex PCR; in TCRdb, only in-frame clones are kept and a portion is missing. The sample includes a few hundred thousand clones, less than 85% of them seen just once. The specimen was memory CD4+ T cells sorted from blood. The receptors were gathered from a man aged 25-45 years in good health. CDR3s leave out the opening cysteine and the closing phenylalanine or tryptophan.

J | V | CDR3
TRBJ1-4 | TRBV11-2 | ASSLAGQRKKKLF
TRBJ2-1 | TRBV7-3 | ASSSQWDSEQF
TRBJ2-5 | TRBV5-1 | ASSLGQNQETQY
TRBJ2-5 | TRBV13 | ASSLASPLAGETQY
TRBJ1-1 | TRBV5-1 | ASSLHGQGNTEAF
TRBJ2-7 | TRBV28 | ASSSLLTIKQY
TRBJ2-5 | TRBV5-1 | ASSSRIRSGGQETQY
TRBJ2-7 | TRBV14 | ASSQDGQGLYEQY
TRBJ1-3 | TRBV15 | ATSRDRNTIY
TRBJ1-1 | TRBV10-3 | AIRGQGNTEAF
TRBJ2-1 | TRBV11-2 | ASSFGLAFNNEQF
TRBJ1-5 | TRBV6-1 | ASSSRSGRTSPQH
TRBJ2-7 | TRBV9 | ASSPGAGFYEQY
TRBJ1-3 | TRBV27 | ASRTISGNTIY
TRBJ1-2 | TRBV6-6 | ASRTTGGGYT
TRBJ2-7 | TRBV6-5 | ASSYSGLAGTYEQY
TRBJ2-1 | TRBV7-9 | ASSFSSSAGDEQF
TRBJ1-5 | TRBV10-2 | ASSEEPNQPQH